This TCR beta chain stems from a study of T cells in Graves' hyperthyroidism and ophthalmopathy. As for the study in general: At initial diagnosis, before any treatment had begun, peripheral blood was obtained.

This clonotype showed up many times. Its antigen remains unknown. This CDR3 region has 16 residues. Unmatched junction bases numbered 10, after V lost 6 bases and J lost 5 bases. CDR1 is MDHEN and CDR2 is SYDVKM in the germline V gene. General study points: In the blood, most expanded thyroid clonotypes above 0.001 appeared as well.

Amplification yielded TCR beta CDR3 regions, with RNA transcripts as the source. An initial round of RT-PCR targeting the TCR CDR3 relied on the HTBI primer set. TCRdb used MiXCR to reprocess the multiplex PCR reads, holding one entry per CDR3 protein. Of about 640,000 distinct CDR3 sequences listed, about 20% are singletons. The sequence was collected from a man aged 25 to 40 with Graves' ophthalmopathy. The J gene is TRBJ2-5, the V gene TRBV28, with 12 bases identical to TRBD1. The material sequenced was blood. The CDR3 DNA is TGTGCCAGCAGAACCGCCGGGACAGGGGGCCTGGAGACCCAGTACTTC. Residues: CASRTAGTGGLETQYF. The entire variable domain, with the rest obtained from reference TRBV28 and TRBJ2-5, is as follows: DVKVTQSSRYLVKRTGEKVFLECVQDMDHENMFWYRQDPGLGLRLIYFSYDVKMKEKGDIPEGYSVSREKKERFSLILESASTNQTSMYLCASRTAGTGGLETQYFGPGTRLLVL.